These 24 T cell receptor beta chains originate from one sample sequenced in a study of T cells after yellow fever vaccination. TCRdb re-analysed the 5' RACE reads in MiXCR, keeping a single row per CDR3 protein. The sample carries 300,000 to 350,000 distinct CDR3 sequences, approximately 4% recorded once. Source: PBMCs, taken 5 days after the yellow fever booster vaccination. These receptors were obtained from a man aged 18 to 30 who received the YFV17D yellow fever vaccine.

This clonotype has just a few counts. V gene TRBV7-9 combines with J gene TRBJ2-3; 7 positions match TRBD2. The germline gives CDR1 SEHNR, CDR2 FQNEAQ (reference sequence). The trim removed 7 bases at V and 5 bases at J, leaving 15 bases unmatched. This CDR3 is built from 16 residues. CDR3 DNA: TGTGCCAGCACTGAGGGAGTGGGACTATGGGGAGATACGCAGTATTTT. Its protein is CASTEGVGLWGDTQYF.

V is TRBV6-5 and J is TRBJ2-1, with D hard to call. V gave up 1 base and J gave up 12 bases, with 13 bases separating them. This CDR3 contains 13 residues. Per the germline V gene, CDR1 is MNHEY and CDR2 is SVGAGI. The CDR3: CASSYWGQTGQFF. In nucleotides, the CDR3 is TGTGCCAGCAGTTACTGGGGTCAAACGGGGCAGTTCTTC.

This clonotype was detected a few times. The chain is built from TRBV18 and TRBJ1-3; the match to TRBD1 covers 7 bases. The CDR3 sequence is 14 residues long. Germline-derived CDR1 and CDR2 are KGHSH and LQKENI. Trimming removed 8 bases from V and 2 bases from J; junction bases left unmatched: 6. CDR3 region: CASGKGTAGNTIYF. CDR3 sequence (DNA): TGTGCCAGCGGAAAGGGGACAGCTGGAAACACCATATATTTT.

This clonotype turned up a few times. The genes are TRBV4-3 and TRBJ1-1, with 8 bases aligning to TRBD1. Germline loops: CDR1 LGHNA, CDR2 YSLEER. After removal of 0 bases from V and 6 bases from J, the junction contained 6 bases not matched to a gene. The CDR3 sequence is 15 residues long. Written as DNA, the CDR3 is TGCGCCAGCAGCCAAGATACAGGGGGTATCGCTGAAGCTTTCTTT. This translates into CASSQDTGGIAEAFF.

This chain joins TRBV28 and TRBJ2-4; D may match TRBD1 or TRBD2 (5 bases each). Germline values: CDR1 MDHEN, CDR2 SYDVKM. Between the trimmed V and J ends, which lost 8 bases and 9 bases, there was a span of 8 bases. The CDR3 is 10 amino acids. CDR3 DNA sequence: TGTGCCAGCTCCGGGGCCATTCAGTACTTC. It yields the protein CASSGAIQYF.

This clonotype was observed many times. The genes are TRBV5-6 and TRBJ2-2; 7 nucleotides match TRBD2. J gave up 5 bases and V 1 base, and 5 bases lay outside the gene matches. Germline CDR1 and CDR2: SGHDT and YYEEEE. The CDR3 has 15 amino acids. CDR3 sequence: CASSLSLAWTGELFF. The DNA for the CDR3 is TGTGCCAGCAGCTTGTCACTAGCGTGGACCGGGGAGCTGTTTTTT.

In its sample, this clonotype was seen many times. The chain couples TRBV29-1 to TRBJ2-2, with a weak D call TRBD1 (6 bases). This CDR3 has 16 amino acids. Between the trimmed V and J ends, which lost 3 bases and 3 bases, there was a span of 17 bases. Germline CDR1 is SQVTM and CDR2 is ANQGSEA. The CDR3 protein is CSVDDSQGKDTGELFF. DNA of the CDR3: TGCAGCGTTGATGACTCTCAGGGGAAGGACACCGGGGAGCTGTTTTTT.

This clonotype was counted between two and nine times. The chain employs TRBV2 and TRBJ2-7; D gene ambiguous. The CDR3 has 13 amino acids. Germline CDR1 and CDR2: SNHLY and FYNNEI. Trimming shortened V by 8 bases and J by 6 bases, and 17 bases separated the two germline ends. The CDR3: CASGFSRVGEQYV. CDR3 in DNA: TGTGCCAGCGGATTTTCTAGGGTCGGCGAGCAGTACGTC.

This clonotype was detected ten times or more. CDR3 bases: TGCGCCAGCAGCCTTGGAACTAGCGGGGGGGCAGATACGCAGTATTTT. Translated, it gives CASSLGTSGGADTQYF. The rearrangement links TRBV5-1 to TRBJ2-3, with 13 bases matching TRBD2. The CDR3 extends over 16 amino acids. V lost 4 bases to trimming and J lost 4 bases; unmatched junction nucleotides: 6. Germline assignment: CDR1 SGHRS and CDR2 YFSETQ.

For the CDR3, the DNA is TGTGCCAGCAGTTTATGGGGACCTAGGGATGAGCAGTTCTTC. Protein sequence: CASSLWGPRDEQFF. The genes are TRBV27 and TRBJ2-1; D is perhaps TRBD1 or TRBD2 (5 bases each). The germline gives CDR1 MNHEY, CDR2 SMNVEV (reference sequence). Between the trimmed V and J ends, which lost 1 base and 8 bases, there was a span of 12 bases. The CDR3 extends over 14 amino acids.

This clonotype was seen only a few times. This sequence joins TRBV5-8 and TRBJ1-4; TRBD1 matches at 12 bases. V gave up 4 bases and J gave up 6 bases; unmatched junction bases: 4. This CDR3 spans 15 amino acids. Germline CDR1 is SGHTS and CDR2 is YDEGEE. Written as DNA, the CDR3 is TGTGCCAGCAGCCCGGGACAGGGGGCGTATGAAAAACTGTTTTTT. It specifies CASSPGQGAYEKLFF.

The J gene is TRBJ2-3, the V gene TRBV20-1, with D possibly TRBD2 on 5 matching bases. The CDR3 totals 14 residues. Trimming took off 2 bases at V and 5 bases at J, with 14 bases between the two ends. Germline lookup yields CDR1 DFQATT and CDR2 SNEGSKA (reference sequence). CDR3 residues: CSARLPGFLDTQYF. In DNA form, the CDR3 reads TGCAGTGCTAGACTACCGGGATTTCTAGATACGCAGTATTTT.

The chain carries TRBV30 and TRBJ2-2; 9 bases fit TRBD1. V lost 4 bases to trimming and J lost 7 bases; unmatched junction nucleotides: 4. CDR1 and CDR2 from the germline V gene are GTSNPN and SVGIG (reference sequence). This CDR3 comprises 13 residues. CDR3 loop: CAWNTGGSGELFF. CDR3 bases: TGTGCCTGGAATACAGGGGGCAGCGGGGAGCTGTTTTTT.

In its sample, this clonotype was seen many times. This sequence joins TRBV6-5 and TRBJ1-2; 7 bases line up with TRBD1. This CDR3 has 14 amino acids. CDR1 is MNHEY, CDR2 SVGAGI, per germline. V was pared by 6 bases and J by 4 bases, with 8 bases of the junction left unmatched. Here the CDR3 reads CASSRDRAFYGYTF. CDR3 sequence (DNA): TGTGCCAGCAGCCGCGACAGGGCGTTCTATGGCTACACCTTC.

This clonotype came up many times. The chain links TRBV10-3 to TRBJ1-2; D is undetermined. In germline, CDR1 is ENHRY, CDR2 SYGVKD. V dropped 3 bases and J dropped 3 bases, with 17 bases sitting between them. The CDR3 length is 16 residues. The CDR3 here is CAISDQSSGTYYGYTF. In nucleotides, the CDR3 is TGTGCCATCAGTGACCAGTCTTCTGGAACCTACTATGGCTACACCTTC.

This clonotype was seen many times. The chain has TRBV11-2 and TRBJ2-1; the D is unclear. The CDR3 loop spans 14 amino acids. CDR1 SGHAT and CDR2 FQNNGV come from the germline V gene. V lost 5 bases and J lost 12, with 20 bases in between. DNA of the CDR3: TGTGCCAGCAGCCTCCGACTCACCACTGACGTGCAGTTCTTC. Encoded protein: CASSLRLTTDVQFF. The full variable domain, rest sourced from reference TRBV11-2 and TRBJ2-1, is EAGVAQSPRYKIIEKRQSVAFWCNPISGHATLYWYQQILGQGPKLLIQFQNNGVVDDSQLPKDRFSAERLKGVDSTLKIQPAKLEDSAVYLCASSLRLTTDVQFFGPGTRLTVL.

This clonotype was found many times. The rearrangement uses TRBV6-1 and TRBJ1-4; D is ambiguous. Deletions cut 0 bases from V and 8 bases from J, with 7 bases between. Germline assignment: CDR1 MNHNS and CDR2 SASEGT. The CDR3 runs 13 residues. CDR3 nucleotide sequence: TGTGCCAGCAGTGAAGCAGTCAGGGAAAAACTGTTTTTT. Protein product: CASSEAVREKLFF.

Only a few counts were recorded for this clonotype. The chain couples TRBV5-6 to TRBJ2-7; weak D call: TRBD2 (6 bases). Looked up from germline, CDR1 is SGHDT and CDR2 is YYEEEE. The CDR3 has 13 amino acids. The V gene lost 4 bases and the J gene lost 6 bases, with 14 bases spanning the gap. CDR3 amino acids: CASSRGYFSEQYF. The CDR3 DNA reads as TGTGCCAGCAGCCGGGGGTACTTCTCCGAGCAGTACTTC.

The chain joins TRBV11-2 to TRBJ2-1, with 9 positions matching TRBD2. The CDR3 sequence is 17 residues long. V was pared by 5 bases and J by 0 bases, with 8 bases of the junction left unmatched. CDR1 SGHAT and CDR2 FQNNGV come from the germline V gene. The CDR3, as DNA: TGTGCCAGCAGCGAGATAGCGGGGGTAAGCTCCTACAATGAGCAGTTCTTC. Translating gives CASSEIAGVSSYNEQFF.

A few counts support this clonotype. The V call is TRBV7-3, the J call TRBJ2-1; 11 bases map to TRBD2. Germline trimming cut 2 bases from V and 2 bases from J; bases unmatched to any gene: 2. CDR1 is SGHTA and CDR2 is FQGTGA in the germline V gene. This CDR3 has 16 residues. The chain's CDR3 is CASSLLSGGAYNEQFF. CDR3 bases: TGTGCCAGCAGCTTACTTAGCGGGGGGGCCTACAATGAGCAGTTCTTC.

This clonotype was seen many times. The V call is TRBV12-3 or TRBV12-4, the J call TRBJ2-7, with 9 positions matching TRBD2. The CDR3 has 12 residues. J gave up 7 bases and V 2 bases, and 0 bases lay outside the gene matches. This CDR3 is CASSLLAGEQYV. The CDR3 nucleotides read TGTGCCAGCAGTTTACTAGCGGGGGAGCAGTACGTC.

The sample holds many counts of this clonotype. This rearrangement joins TRBV10-3 to TRBJ1-2, with a weak D call TRBD1 (6 bases). Trimming took off 2 bases at V and 4 bases at J, with 8 bases between the two ends. The CDR3 is 13 amino acids. The germline V gene encodes CDR1 ENHRY and CDR2 SYGVKD. In nucleotides, the CDR3 is TGTGCCATCAGTGAGGAGACAGGCTATGGCTACACCTTC. This codes for CAISEETGYGYTF.

This clonotype has only a few counts. The V call is TRBV6-2 or TRBV6-3, the J call TRBJ2-3; 7 nucleotides align to TRBD1. The germline CDR1 and CDR2 sequences are MNHEY and SVGEGT. Losses at the gene ends were 5 bases for V and 6 bases for J; bases not matched to a gene: 5. The CDR3 length is 13 residues. The chain's CDR3 is CASSTGTVDTQYF. The CDR3 DNA reads as TGTGCCAGCAGTACCGGGACAGTGGATACGCAGTATTTT.

In this sample, this clonotype turned up many times. This chain links TRBV20-1 with TRBJ2-2, with a tentative D call TRBD2 (7 bases). The CDR3 runs to 17 residues. CDR1 DFQATT and CDR2 SNEGSKA come from the germline V gene (reference sequence). V was shortened by 0 bases and J by 3 bases, with 17 bases between the two germline ends. CDR3 coding DNA: TGCAGTGCTAGAGATTATGAGGGGGGGGTATACACCGGGGAGCTGTTTTTT. Protein: CSARDYEGGVYTGELFF.